This entry is about one TCR beta chain. No antigen is known for it. No quality values exist for individual bases; no much larger clone is one base distant. The entire amount of isolated RNA was reverse transcribed using the High Capacity cDNA Reverse Transcription Kit, so the sequenced TCRB transcripts were expressed ones. Deep immunoSEQ sequencing was applied to naive, central memory and regulatory T cell samples, giving an average of roughly 3.3 million total reads per sample. Sorted cells were lysed in RLT buffer and RNA was extracted with DNase-treated RNeasy Micro or Mini kits, depending on cell number. Each cell subset was processed on its own to prevent cross-contamination, while patient and healthy donor samples were processed together. The immunoSEQ multiplex PCR was used to amplify TCRB sequences from cDNA, generating 87-bp fragments that spanned the CDR3 region. The amplicons were sequenced using the Illumina HiSeq platform. Per the source publication's procedure: PCR bias was computationally corrected using synthetic template baselines, reads within Hamming distance 2 were collapsed, and singletons that could not be merged were discarded. Reads were aligned against IMGT to assign V, D and J genes, CDR3 length and insertions or deletions at six rearrangement sites. Clonotype counts were normalized to sorted cell number within each subset before computing true diversity and Gini coefficients with the tcR R package. The overlap coefficient, calculated on TCRB nucleotide sequences, was used to measure repertoire sharing. Entries here come from immuneACCESS through TCRdb and include only in-frame sequences with V and J called. Some clones fail to appear in such tables; in the studies checked, an unresolved V gene covers under half of the shortfall, and the cause of the remainder is unknown. D and trimming were read from the DNA, whereas the V and J calls and clone size are those reported in that table. The sample data list fewer than 200,000 clones, and less than 9.5% of these were observed just once. Clones ranked in the top ten supply approximately 0.65% of the sample.

The sample belongs to a study of beta chain features in type 1 diabetes (dated by TCRdb to between 2018 and 2020). For context, the study as a whole: Mean age, gender distribution, total cell number and subset yield did not differ between patients and healthy donors. Naive and central memory subsets were obtained from all 30 or so donors, but regulatory and stem cell-like memory subsets were isolated from only 8 patients and 8 healthy donors. The study compared TCRB repertoires of sorted circulating CD4+ T cell subsets between recently diagnosed type 1 diabetes patients and matched healthy donors. A total of about 100,000,000 sorted cells were examined across all samples, and RNA yield correlated strongly with the number of cells per subset.

Study-wide conclusions, independent of this receptor: Because cDNA was sequenced instead of genomic DNA, highly expressing activated cells could be over-represented, though the groups showed no difference in activation or CD3 levels. HLA sub-analyses involved small numbers of individuals, so any influence of HLA type on TCRB rearrangement remained unresolved. PCR may preferentially amplify shorter templates, but because patient and control samples were amplified and corrected together, any resulting skew would affect both groups equally. In all four CD4+ subsets, TCRB CDR3 length was moderately but significantly shorter in type 1 diabetes patients. At VDJ recombination sites, patients with type 1 diabetes made fewer insertions and deleted more nucleotides, a pattern implying thymic rearrangement abnormalities. Naive, central memory and regulatory TCRB repertoires appeared to be more alike among patients than among healthy donors.

Each donor gave one peripheral blood draw, roughly 120 mL on average, collected into heparinised tubes. A BD FACSAria II and a panel including CD45RO, CCR7, CD25, CD127, CD95 and CD27 were used to sort naive, central memory, regulatory and stem cell-like memory CD4+ T cells. All sorted populations exceeded 95% purity. PBMCs were separated immediately by Lymphoprep density gradient centrifugation and were stained directly, without being cultured. To minimize batch effects, samples were stained and sorted in pairs, one healthy donor with one patient per experiment. The TCR originated in a man aged 18 to 35 in good health. Sequences were obtained from central memory CD4+ T cells from blood.

The nucleotide sequence reads TGTGCCAGTAGTACTAGCGGTTACACCGGGGAGCTGTTTTTT. Protein translation: CASSTSGYTGELFF. The chain joins TRBV19 to TRBJ2-2, with 7 bases in between that match TRBD2. Taken from the germline V gene (reference sequence), the CDR1 and CDR2 loops are LNHDA and SQIVND. Including cysteine and phenylalanine, the CDR3 has 14 amino acids. The only DNA kept is the CDR3, 42 bases in frame from the first base. Unmatched junction bases come to 2, with V trimmed by 4 bases and J by 3 bases.